A single sample is the source of the 5 T cell receptor beta chains below, sequenced in a study of T cells in Graves' hyperthyroidism and ophthalmopathy. RNA transcripts served as the template for amplifying TCR beta CDR3 regions. The HTBI primer set was used in a first-round RT-PCR of the TCR CDR3. TCRdb analysed the multiplex PCR reads with MiXCR anew, one entry per CDR3 protein. The sample shows more than 500,000 distinct CDR3 sequences, 14% to 15% of them seen only once. The sample taken for sequencing was blood. These receptors all come from a woman in her thirties or forties with Graves' ophthalmopathy.

The rearrangement joins TRBV6-1 to TRBJ2-5, with no clear D. The CDR3 loop spans 15 amino acids. Per germline, CDR1 MNHNS and CDR2 SASEGT. Trimming removed 5 bases at V and 0 bases at J, with 13 bases between. The CDR3 DNA is TGTGCCAGCAGTCCTTCCAATGGGGACCAAGAGACCCAGTACTTC. Protein sequence: CASSPSNGDQETQYF.

There are many counts of this clonotype. This chain joins TRBV6-2 or TRBV6-3 and TRBJ2-7, with D uncertain. The CDR3 contains 12 residues. Germline CDR1 and CDR2: MNHEY and SVGEGT. V lost 8 bases and J lost 5, with 13 bases in between. DNA for the CDR3: TGTGCCAGCTCAGGAAATGACAACGAGCAGTACTTC. This codes for CASSGNDNEQYF.

This clonotype has only a few counts. The rearrangement joins TRBV19 to TRBJ2-3; TRBD2 matches at 9 bases. Germline-derived CDR1 and CDR2 are LNHDA and SQIVND (reference sequence). CDR3 length: 16 amino acids. V lost 6 bases to trimming and J lost 4 bases; unmatched junction nucleotides: 11. As DNA, the CDR3 is TGTGCCAGTAGCCTGACTAGCGGAAACGAGGCAGATACGCAGTATTTT. It encodes CASSLTSGNEADTQYF. The entire variable domain, with the rest obtained from reference TRBV19 and TRBJ2-3, is as follows: DGGITQSPKYLFRKEGQNVTLSCEQNLNHDAMYWYRQDPGQGLRLIYYSQIVNDFQKGDIAEGYSVSREKKESFPLTVTSAQKNPTAFYLCASSLTSGNEADTQYFGPGTRLTVL.

This clonotype has a count of ten or more. The gene calls are TRBV15 and TRBJ1-2; maybe TRBD1 (5 bases). The CDR3 is made up of 12 amino acids. Trimming left V 5 bases short and J 8 bases short, with 12 bases between. The germline V gene has CDR1 LNHNV and CDR2 YYDKDF (reference sequence). The CDR3 region is CATSWDGSGYTF. As DNA, the CDR3 is TGTGCCACCAGCTGGGACGGATCCGGCTACACCTTC. Based on the CDR3 plus reference TRBV15 and TRBJ1-2, the full variable domain is DAMVIQNPRYQVTQFGKPVTLSCSQTLNHNVMYWYQQKSSQAPKLLFHYYDKDFNNEADTPDNFQSRRPNTSFCFLDIRSPGLGDTAMYLCATSWDGSGYTFGSGTRLTVV.

This clonotype has ten or more counts. The gene calls are TRBV6-2 or TRBV6-3 and TRBJ2-2; D may be TRBD2 (6 bases). With 6 bases removed from V and 0 bases from J, the gap between germline ends came to 20 bases. CDR3 length equals 18 residues. Germline assignment: CDR1 MNHEY and CDR2 SVGEGT. CDR3 DNA: TGTGCCAGCAGAAATGGACTAAGCGCCTACGCGAACACCGGGGAGCTGTTTTTT. This translates into CASRNGLSAYANTGELFF.